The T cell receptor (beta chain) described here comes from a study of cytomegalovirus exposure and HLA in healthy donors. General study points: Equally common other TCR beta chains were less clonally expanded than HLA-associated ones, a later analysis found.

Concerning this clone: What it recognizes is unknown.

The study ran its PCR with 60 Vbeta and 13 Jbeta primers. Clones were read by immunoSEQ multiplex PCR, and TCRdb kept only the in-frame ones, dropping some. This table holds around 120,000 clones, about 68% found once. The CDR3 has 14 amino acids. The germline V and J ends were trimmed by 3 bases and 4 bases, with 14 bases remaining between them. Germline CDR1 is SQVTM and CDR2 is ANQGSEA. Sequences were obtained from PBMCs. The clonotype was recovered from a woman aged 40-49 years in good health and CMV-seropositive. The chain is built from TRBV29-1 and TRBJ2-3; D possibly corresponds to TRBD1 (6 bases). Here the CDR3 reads CSVDDRSRADTQYF. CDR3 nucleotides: TGCAGCGTTGATGACAGGTCTAGGGCAGATACGCAGTATTTT.